The 3 T cell receptor beta chains listed next were all sequenced from one sample in a study. TCRdb re-called the 5' RACE reads with MiXCR, one entry per CDR3 protein. The data contain roughly 64,000 distinct CDR3 sequences, approximately 23% of them singletons. Material for sequencing was memory CD4+ T cells sorted from a lymph node. Subset described: memory CD4+ T cells, CD4+CD45RO+CD25-. All receptors derive from a female donor with breast cancer.

The gene calls are TRBV5-1 and TRBJ2-3; no firm D call. The CDR3 runs to 14 residues. Germline V gene sequence: CDR1 SGHRS, CDR2 YFSETQ. V lost 4 bases and J lost 0, with 9 bases in between. Here the CDR3 reads CASSALVSTDTQYF. In nucleotides, the CDR3 is TGCGCCAGCAGCGCCCTGGTGAGCACAGATACGCAGTATTTT.

This clonotype has just a few counts. This sequence joins TRBV6-6 and TRBJ2-5, with D perhaps matching TRBD1 (8 bases). The CDR3 is 15 residues long. V was trimmed by 5 bases and J by 2 bases, leaving 15 bases between them. From germline, CDR1 is MNHNY and CDR2 SVGAGI (reference sequence). The CDR3 is CASSGQGGGQETQYF. CDR3 sequence (DNA): TGTGCCAGCAGTGGACAGGGAGGGGGGCAAGAGACCCAGTACTTC.

This clonotype occurred a few times. The chain recombines TRBV5-1 with TRBJ2-7; 8 nucleotides line up with TRBD1. The germline CDR1 and CDR2 sequences are SGHRS and YFSETQ. The CDR3 contains 16 residues. J was trimmed by 1 base and V by 6 bases; bases with no gene match: 12. The CDR3 DNA is TGCGCCAGCACCCAAACAGGGGGAGGTCTGTCCTACGAGCAGTACTTC. Translated, it gives CASTQTGGGLSYEQYF.